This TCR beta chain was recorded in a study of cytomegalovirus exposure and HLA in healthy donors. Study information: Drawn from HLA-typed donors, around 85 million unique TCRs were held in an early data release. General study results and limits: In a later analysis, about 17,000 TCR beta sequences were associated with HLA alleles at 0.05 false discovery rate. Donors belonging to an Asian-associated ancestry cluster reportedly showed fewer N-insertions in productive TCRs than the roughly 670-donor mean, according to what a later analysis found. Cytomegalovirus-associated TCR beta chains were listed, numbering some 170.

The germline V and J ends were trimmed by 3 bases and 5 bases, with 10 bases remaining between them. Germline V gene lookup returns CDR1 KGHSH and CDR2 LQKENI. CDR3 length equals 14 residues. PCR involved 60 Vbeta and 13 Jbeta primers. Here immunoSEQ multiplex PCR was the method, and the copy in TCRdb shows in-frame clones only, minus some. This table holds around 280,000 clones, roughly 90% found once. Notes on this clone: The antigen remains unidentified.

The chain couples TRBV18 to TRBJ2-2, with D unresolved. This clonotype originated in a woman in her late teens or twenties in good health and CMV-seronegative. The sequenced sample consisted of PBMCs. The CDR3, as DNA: TGTGCCAGCTCACCCGCCCCAGAAACCGGGGAGCTGTTTTTT. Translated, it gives CASSPAPETGELFF.